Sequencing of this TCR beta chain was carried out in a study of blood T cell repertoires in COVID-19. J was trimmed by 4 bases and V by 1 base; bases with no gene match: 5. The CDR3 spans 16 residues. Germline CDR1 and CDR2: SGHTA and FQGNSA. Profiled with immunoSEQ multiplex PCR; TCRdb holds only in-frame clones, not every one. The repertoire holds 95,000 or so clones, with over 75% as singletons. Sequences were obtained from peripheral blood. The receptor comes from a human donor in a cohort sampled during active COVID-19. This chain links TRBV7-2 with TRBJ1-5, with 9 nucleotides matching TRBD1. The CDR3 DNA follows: TGTGCCAGCAGCTTAGGAGGGACAGGGACAAATCAGCCCCAGCATTTT. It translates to CASSLGGTGTNQPQHF.